These T cell receptor beta chains were read from a single sample in a study of T cell responses to AZD1222 COVID-19 vaccine. Clones were sequenced by immunoSEQ multiplex PCR, and TCRdb holds only the in-frame ones, with some missing. The sample includes under 150,000 clones, around 91% of them seen just once. The specimen was peripheral blood, collected 28 days after the second AZD1222 dose. Every receptor here comes from an adult who received the AZD1222 COVID-19 vaccine. Both conserved end residues are part of each CDR3. The D gene is left open where the match is weak. For some rows the clone size is stated as once, few or many, or as a class when expanded; others skip it.

J | length | V | size | D | DNA | CDR3
TRBJ1-2 | 14 | TRBV28 | NA | NA | TGTGCCAGCAGTGAGGGGGGGCGCGACTATGGCTACACCTTC | CASSEGGRDYGYTF
TRBJ1-2 | 12 | TRBV7-9 | NA | NA | TGTGCCAGCAGCTCCATTGGCTATGGCTACACCTTC | CASSSIGYGYTF
TRBJ2-7 | 13 | TRBV11-2 | NA | NA | TGTGCCAGCAGCTCAACAGGGAACCACGAGCAGTACTTC | CASSSTGNHEQYF
TRBJ1-2 | 13 | TRBV6-5 | NA | NA | TGTGCCAGCAAGCCCGGTGCTAACTATGGCTACACCTTC | CASKPGANYGYTF
TRBJ1-4 | 18 | TRBV7-2 | NA | NA | TGTGCCAGCTCTATCCGAGACATGTCCCTTGCAACTAATGAAAAACTGTTTTTT | CASSIRDMSLATNEKLFF
TRBJ1-3 | 16 | TRBV9 | NA | NA | TGTGCCAGCAGCGTAGACAACAGGAGTCCGGGAAACACCATATATTTT | CASSVDNRSPGNTIYF
TRBJ1-1 | 14 | TRBV7-9 | NA | NA | TGTGCCAGCAGCTTAATGGGCGGGAACACTGAAGCTTTCTTT | CASSLMGGNTEAFF
TRBJ1-4 | 16 | TRBV5-5 | NA | NA | TGTGCCAGCAGCCTCCGTCAGGGCGTAACTAATGAAAAACTGTTTTTT | CASSLRQGVTNEKLFF
TRBJ1-1 | 14 | TRBV10-3 | NA | NA | TGTGCCATCAGAGGTACGGGGGCGCTTGCTGAAGCTTTCTTT | CAIRGTGALAEAFF
TRBJ1-1 | 13 | TRBV6-5 | NA | NA | TGTGCCAGCAGTTCCCGAGGGGACGGTGAAGCTTTCTTT | CASSSRGDGEAFF
TRBJ1-6 | 15 | TRBV9 | NA | NA | TGTGCCAGCAGCACGACGGGGACCTATAATTCACCCCTCCACTTT | CASSTTGTYNSPLHF
TRBJ1-2 | 15 | TRBV10-1 | NA | NA | TGCGCCAGCAGTGAGACGCTTGGCTCCCTTTATGGCTACACCTTC | CASSETLGSLYGYTF
TRBJ1-1 | 13 | TRBV9 | NA | NA | TGTGCCAGCAGCGCGGGGGGGAACACTGAAGCTTTCTTT | CASSAGGNTEAFF
TRBJ2-1 | 12 | TRBV12-3/TRBV12-4 | NA | NA | TGTGCCAGCAGTTTTTCTACGTATGAGCAGTTCTTC | CASSFSTYEQFF
TRBJ1-2 | 16 | TRBV2 | NA | TRBD1 | TGTGCCAGCAACCCTGAACAGGGGGTCTTGGGCTATGGCTACACCTTC | CASNPEQGVLGYGYTF
TRBJ2-3 | 15 | TRBV6-4 | NA | TRBD2 | TGTGCCAGCAGTGAGGTAGCGGGAGGAACAGATACGCAGTATTTT | CASSEVAGGTDTQYF
TRBJ1-2 | 15 | TRBV18 | NA | TRBD1 | TGTGCCAGCTCACCACCCCGGACAGGGGGCAATGGCTACACCTTC | CASSPPRTGGNGYTF
TRBJ1-1 | 13 | TRBV12-3/TRBV12-4 | NA | NA | TGTGCCAGCAGTTGGCGTCTCAGCACTGAAGCTTTCTTT | CASSWRLSTEAFF
TRBJ2-1 | 12 | TRBV19 | NA | TRBD1 | TGTGCCAGTAGTTGGGGACAGTACGAGCAGTTCTTC | CASSWGQYEQFF
TRBJ1-1 | 16 | TRBV7-2 | NA | NA | TGTGCCAGCAGCTTCAACGGGGGACTTATGAACACTGAAGCTTTCTTT | CASSFNGGLMNTEAFF
TRBJ1-5 | 15 | TRBV19 | NA | NA | TGTGCCAGTAGTATTGCAGACTATAGCAATCAGCCCCAGCATTTT | CASSIADYSNQPQHF
TRBJ1-5 | 15 | TRBV3-1/TRBV3-2 | NA | NA | TGTGCCAGCAGCCAAGACTCGGGGTTTGGACAGCCCCAGCATTTT | CASSQDSGFGQPQHF
TRBJ1-6 | 14 | TRBV6-5 | NA | NA | TGTGCCAGCAACCATCGCTCCTATAATTCACCCCTCCACTTT | CASNHRSYNSPLHF
TRBJ1-1 | 14 | TRBV5-6 | NA | NA | TGTGCCAGCAGCTTGCAAGTAGGGAACACTGAAGCTTTCTTT | CASSLQVGNTEAFF
TRBJ1-4 | 14 | TRBV6-5 | NA | TRBD1 | TGTGCCAGCAGCGACAGGGAGGGGATCGAAAAACTGTTTTTT | CASSDREGIEKLFF
TRBJ1-1 | 15 | TRBV7-9 | once | NA | TGTGCCAGCAGCTGGGCCTACACGGGGACCACTGAAGCTTTCTTT | CASSWAYTGTTEAFF
TRBJ2-7 | 14 | TRBV2 | NA | NA | TGTGCCAGCAGTGCCTCCACAACTCGTTACGAGCAGTACTTC | CASSASTTRYEQYF
TRBJ1-2 | 15 | TRBV10-3 | NA | TRBD1 | TGTGCCATCAGTGGGATAGGACAGGGCGGCTATGGCTACACCTTC | CAISGIGQGGYGYTF
TRBJ1-1 | 12 | TRBV19 | NA | NA | TGTGCCAGTAGTATATGGGCAGAGAAAGCTTTCTTT | CASSIWAEKAFF
TRBJ1-2 | 15 | TRBV27 | NA | TRBD1 | TGTGCCAGCAGTCCACAGGGGGCCGAAAACTATGGCTACACCTTC | CASSPQGAENYGYTF
TRBJ1-1 | 14 | TRBV9 | NA | NA | TGTGCCAGCAGCCCCCCCCGGTATGGGGCTGAAGCTTTCTTT | CASSPPRYGAEAFF
TRBJ2-3 | 15 | TRBV5-5 | NA | TRBD2 | TGTGCCAGCAGCTTGGTACTAGCGGGAGCAGATACGCAGTATTTT | CASSLVLAGADTQYF
TRBJ1-1 | 15 | TRBV19 | once | TRBD1 | TGTGCCAGTAGCGAGGGACAGGCCCTCTTGACTGAAGCTTTCTTT | CASSEGQALLTEAFF
TRBJ2-1 | 14 | TRBV2 | once | TRBD2 | TGTGCCAGCAGTAAGGGACTAGATCCGAATGAGCAGTTCTTC | CASSKGLDPNEQFF
TRBJ2-1 | 13 | TRBV24-1 | once | NA | TGTGCCACCAGTGGCATGGGGAGAATAGATTTGTTCTTC | CATSGMGRIDLFF
TRBJ1-1 | 16 | TRBV4-1 | NA | NA | TGCGCCAGCAGCCAACAAAGAGCGACAGTCGGAACTGAAGCTTTCTTT | CASSQQRATVGTEAFF
TRBJ2-1 | 15 | TRBV18 | once | NA | TGTGCCAGCTCCCCGACAAGGCAGACCTACAATGAGCAGTTCTTC | CASSPTRQTYNEQFF
TRBJ1-1 | 13 | TRBV29-1 | NA | NA | TGCAGCGGCCAGGGCAGGGGGAACACTGAAGCTTTCTTT | CSGQGRGNTEAFF
TRBJ1-2 | 16 | TRBV19 | NA | TRBD1 | TGTGCCAGTAGTGCTCATACCGGGACAGCACGCAATGGCTACACCTTC | CASSAHTGTARNGYTF
TRBJ2-2 | 17 | TRBV6-2/TRBV6-3 | NA | TRBD1 | TGTGCCAGCAGTTACCGCTGGGACAGCTCGAACACCGGGGAGCTGTTTTTT | CASSYRWDSSNTGELFF
TRBJ2-5 | 12 | TRBV5-1 | NA | NA | TGCGCCAGCAGCTTGGCCGGGGAGACCCAGTACTTC | CASSLAGETQYF
TRBJ1-1 | 17 | TRBV18 | NA | TRBD1 | TGTGCCAGCTCACCACCTACAGGGGCGAAGAGGAACACTGAAGCTTTCTTT | CASSPPTGAKRNTEAFF
TRBJ2-1 | 13 | TRBV29-1 | NA | NA | TGCAGCGTAAGACCGAGGGGTGGCAATGAGCAGTTCTTC | CSVRPRGGNEQFF